This T cell receptor beta chain was sequenced during a study of T cell repertoires in cytomegalovirus infection (dated by TCRdb to between 2018 and 2021). The study in broad terms: Because public TCR beta signatures pointed to carriage of CMV infection together with the matching HLA type, the HLA type of each donor mattered for the analysis. What the authors observed across the whole study: The ex vivo response was dominated by HLA-C-restricted CMV-specific TCR beta clonotypes, and the single most frequent clonotype in two of eight donors was supplied by these HLA-C-restricted clonotypes. In both this cohort and an independent cohort of over 350 donors, the cumulative frequency of public TCR beta family members distinguished carriers of CMV infection plus the relevant HLA type.

Sequencing took place on an Illumina HiSeq 1500. The public reads were quality trimmed at Q25 with fastp and then assembled into clones with MiXCR by TCRdb, keeping productive beta chains. Under each unique CDR3 protein, matching rows form one entry showing the most common genes and DNA. This sample lists under 300,000 distinct CDR3 sequences; over 15% were detected once. The ten largest clones take up about half of the sample. This clonotype was seen ten or more times. Its specific antigen is unknown. The junction departs from germline at one end; a sequencing error may be responsible. The germline V gene (reference sequence) yields SSHAT for CDR1 and FNYEAQ for CDR2. Spanning cysteine to phenylalanine, the CDR3 consists of 15 amino acids. Only the CDR3 region is kept as DNA, spanning 45 bases read in frame from base 1.

Sequencing was done on a sample of CD8+ T cells from PBMCs. The sequence came from a human donor in good health (CMV status not recorded). Some clones in this sample may be carry-over from other donors' samples. This chain is built from TRBV7-7 and TRBJ2-1; 11 bases in the junction line up with TRBD2. CDR3 protein: CASSLSSGGFDEQFF. The nucleotide sequence is TGTGCTAGCAGCTTATCTAGCGGGGGGTTCGATGAGCAGTTCTTC.